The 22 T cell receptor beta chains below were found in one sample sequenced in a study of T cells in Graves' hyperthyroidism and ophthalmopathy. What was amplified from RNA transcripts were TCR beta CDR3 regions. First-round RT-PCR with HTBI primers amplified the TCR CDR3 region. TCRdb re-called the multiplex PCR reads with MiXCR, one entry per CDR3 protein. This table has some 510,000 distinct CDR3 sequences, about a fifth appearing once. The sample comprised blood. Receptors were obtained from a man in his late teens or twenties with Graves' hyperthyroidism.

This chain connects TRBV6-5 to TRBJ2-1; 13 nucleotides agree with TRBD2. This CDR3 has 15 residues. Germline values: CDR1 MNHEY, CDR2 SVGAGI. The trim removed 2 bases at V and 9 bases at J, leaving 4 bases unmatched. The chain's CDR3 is CASSYQTSGGFEQFF. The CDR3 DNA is TGTGCCAGCAGTTACCAGACTAGCGGGGGGTTTGAGCAGTTCTTC.

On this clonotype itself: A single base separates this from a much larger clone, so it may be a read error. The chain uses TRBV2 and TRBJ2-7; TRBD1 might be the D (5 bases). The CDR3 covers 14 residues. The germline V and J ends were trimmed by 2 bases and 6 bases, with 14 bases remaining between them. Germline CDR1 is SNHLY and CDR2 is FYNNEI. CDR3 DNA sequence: TGTGCCAGCAGTGAAAGACAGCTGGGAAGCGAGCAGTACTTC. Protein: CASSERQLGSEQYF.

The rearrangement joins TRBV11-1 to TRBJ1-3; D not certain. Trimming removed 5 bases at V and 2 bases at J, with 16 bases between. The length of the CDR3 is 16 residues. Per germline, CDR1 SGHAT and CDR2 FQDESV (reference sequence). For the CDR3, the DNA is TGTGCCAGCAGCCCTATTACACTTCCAGCTGGAAACACCATATATTTT. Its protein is CASSPITLPAGNTIYF.

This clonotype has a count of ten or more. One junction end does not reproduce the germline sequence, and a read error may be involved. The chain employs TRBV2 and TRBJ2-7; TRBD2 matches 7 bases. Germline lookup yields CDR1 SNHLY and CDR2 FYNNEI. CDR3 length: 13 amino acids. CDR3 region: CASSEAGGSGESF. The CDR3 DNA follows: TGTGCCAGCAGTGAAGCCGGGGGGTCGGGGGAGTCCTTC. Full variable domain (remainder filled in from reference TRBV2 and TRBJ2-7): EPEVTQTPSHQVTQMGQEVILRCVPISNHLYFYWYRQILGQKVEFLVSFYNNEISEKSEIFDDQFSVERPDGSNFTLKIRSTKLEDSAMYFCASSEAGGSGESFGPGTRLTVT.

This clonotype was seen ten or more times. The CDR3 DNA sequence: TGCGCCAGCAGCTTGGAGTTCCACGAGCAGTACTTC. It translates to CASSLEFHEQYF. V usage is TRBV5-1 and J usage is TRBJ2-7; D is undetermined. V lost 0 bases, J lost 5 bases, and 6 bases lay in between. The germline V gene encodes CDR1 SGHRS and CDR2 YFSETQ. The CDR3 has 12 residues.

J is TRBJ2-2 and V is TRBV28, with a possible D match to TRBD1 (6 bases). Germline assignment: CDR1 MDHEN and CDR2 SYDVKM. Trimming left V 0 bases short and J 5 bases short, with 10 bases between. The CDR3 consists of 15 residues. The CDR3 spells CASSLWGAETGELFF. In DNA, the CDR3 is TGTGCCAGCAGTTTATGGGGGGCGGAAACCGGGGAGCTGTTTTTT. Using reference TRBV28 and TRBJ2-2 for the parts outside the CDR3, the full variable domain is DVKVTQSSRYLVKRTGEKVFLECVQDMDHENMFWYRQDPGLGLRLIYFSYDVKMKEKGDIPEGYSVSREKKERFSLILESASTNQTSMYLCASSLWGAETGELFFGEGSRLTVL.

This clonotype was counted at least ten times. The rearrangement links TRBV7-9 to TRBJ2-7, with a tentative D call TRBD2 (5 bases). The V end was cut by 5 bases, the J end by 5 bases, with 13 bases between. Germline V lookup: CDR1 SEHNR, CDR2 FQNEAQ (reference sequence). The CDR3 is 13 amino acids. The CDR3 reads CASSAIPGNEQYF. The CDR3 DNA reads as TGTGCCAGCAGCGCCATTCCGGGGAACGAGCAGTACTTC. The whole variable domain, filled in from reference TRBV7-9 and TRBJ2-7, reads DTGVSQNPRHKITKRGQNVTFRCDPISEHNRLYWYRQTLGQGPEFLTYFQNEAQLEKSRLLSDRFSAERPKGSFSTLEIQRTEQGDSAMYLCASSAIPGNEQYFGPGTRLTVT.

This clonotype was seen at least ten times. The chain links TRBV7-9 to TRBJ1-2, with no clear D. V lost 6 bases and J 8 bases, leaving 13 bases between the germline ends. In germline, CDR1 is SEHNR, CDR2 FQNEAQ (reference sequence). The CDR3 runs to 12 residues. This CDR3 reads CASSSTVHGYTF. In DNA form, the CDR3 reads TGTGCCAGCAGTTCCACCGTACACGGCTACACCTTC.

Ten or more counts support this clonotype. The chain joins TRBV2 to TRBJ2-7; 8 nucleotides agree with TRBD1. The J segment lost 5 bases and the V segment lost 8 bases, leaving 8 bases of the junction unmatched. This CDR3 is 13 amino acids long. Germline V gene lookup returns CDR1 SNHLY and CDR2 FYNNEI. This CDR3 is CASAGTGRNEQYF. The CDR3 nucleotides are TGTGCCAGCGCCGGGACAGGTAGGAACGAGCAGTACTTC.

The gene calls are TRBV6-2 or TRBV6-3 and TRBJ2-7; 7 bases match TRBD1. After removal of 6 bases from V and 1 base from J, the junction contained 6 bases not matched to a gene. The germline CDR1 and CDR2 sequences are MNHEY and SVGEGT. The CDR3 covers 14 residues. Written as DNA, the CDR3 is TGTGCCAGCAGGTCGGGACAGCTTTCCTACGAGCAGTACTTC. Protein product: CASRSGQLSYEQYF.

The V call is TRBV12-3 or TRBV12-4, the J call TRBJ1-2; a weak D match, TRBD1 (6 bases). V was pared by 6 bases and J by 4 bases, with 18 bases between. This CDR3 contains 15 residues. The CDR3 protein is CASSRGGAHSYGYTF. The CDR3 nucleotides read TGTGCCAGCAGCCGCGGGGGGGCGCATAGCTATGGCTACACCTTC.

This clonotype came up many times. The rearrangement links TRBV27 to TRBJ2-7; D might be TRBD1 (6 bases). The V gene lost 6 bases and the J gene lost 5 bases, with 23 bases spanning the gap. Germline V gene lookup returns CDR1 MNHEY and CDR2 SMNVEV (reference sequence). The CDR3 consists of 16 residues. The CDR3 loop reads CASSSWGLISNHEQYF. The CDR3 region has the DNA TGTGCCAGCAGCTCTTGGGGGCTAATCTCGAACCACGAGCAGTACTTC.

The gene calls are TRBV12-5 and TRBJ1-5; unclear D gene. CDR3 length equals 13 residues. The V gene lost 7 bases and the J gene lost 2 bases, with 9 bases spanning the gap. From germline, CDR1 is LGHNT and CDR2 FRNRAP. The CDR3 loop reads CASASGRNQPQHF. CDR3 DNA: TGTGCTAGTGCCTCCGGCCGCAATCAGCCCCAGCATTTT.

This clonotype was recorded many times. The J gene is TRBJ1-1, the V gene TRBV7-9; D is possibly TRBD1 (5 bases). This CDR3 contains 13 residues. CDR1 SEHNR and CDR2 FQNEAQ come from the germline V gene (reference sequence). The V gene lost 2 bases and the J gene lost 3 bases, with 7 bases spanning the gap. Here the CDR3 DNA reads TGTGCCAGCAGCTTATTCAGGGACACTGAAGCTTTCTTT. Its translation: CASSLFRDTEAFF.

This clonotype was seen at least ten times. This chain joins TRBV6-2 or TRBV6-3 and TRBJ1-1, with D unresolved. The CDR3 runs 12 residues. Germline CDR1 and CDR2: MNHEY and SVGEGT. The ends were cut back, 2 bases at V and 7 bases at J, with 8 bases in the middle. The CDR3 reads CASSYTGVEAFF. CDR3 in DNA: TGTGCCAGCAGTTACACCGGGGTTGAAGCTTTCTTT.

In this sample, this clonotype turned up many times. The CDR3 protein is CATSDLQGRDGYTF. The CDR3 DNA is TGTGCCACCAGTGATTTGCAAGGGCGCGATGGCTACACCTTC. This chain joins TRBV24-1 and TRBJ1-2; unclear D gene. The CDR3 sequence is 14 residues long. Germline V gene data show CDR1 as KGHDR and CDR2 as SFDVKD. Trimming pared 0 bases from V and 6 bases from J, leaving 10 bases between.

The CDR3 DNA reads TGTGCCAGCCCCAAAGGACTACAGGGCGAAGCTTTCTTT. It yields the protein CASPKGLQGEAFF. V gene TRBV6-1 combines with J gene TRBJ1-1, with D perhaps matching TRBD1 (6 bases). The CDR3 loop spans 13 amino acids. Germline CDR1 is MNHNS and CDR2 is SASEGT. Trimming removed 8 bases at V and 8 bases at J, with 18 bases between.

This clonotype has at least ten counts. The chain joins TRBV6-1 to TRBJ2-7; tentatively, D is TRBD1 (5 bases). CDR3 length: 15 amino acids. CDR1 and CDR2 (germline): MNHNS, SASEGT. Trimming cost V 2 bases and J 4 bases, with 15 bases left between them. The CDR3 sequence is CASSEWGSDGYEQYF. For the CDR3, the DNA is TGTGCCAGCAGTGAATGGGGCTCGGACGGATACGAGCAGTACTTC.

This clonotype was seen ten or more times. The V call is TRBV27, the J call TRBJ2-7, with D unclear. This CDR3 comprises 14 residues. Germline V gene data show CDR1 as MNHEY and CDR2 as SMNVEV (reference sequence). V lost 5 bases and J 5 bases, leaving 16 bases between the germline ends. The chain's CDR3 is CASSVGHPIHEQYF. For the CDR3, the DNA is TGTGCCAGCAGTGTCGGGCATCCAATCCACGAGCAGTACTTC.

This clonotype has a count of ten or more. For the CDR3, the DNA is TGTGCCAGCAGTCCGGACAGGACCTTAAGCCGGGTTCAGACCCAGTACTTC. Translation: CASSPDRTLSRVQTQYF. J is TRBJ2-5 and V is TRBV12-3 or TRBV12-4; 7 bases map to TRBD1. The CDR3 consists of 17 residues. Trimming removed 5 bases from V and 6 bases from J; junction bases left unmatched: 18.

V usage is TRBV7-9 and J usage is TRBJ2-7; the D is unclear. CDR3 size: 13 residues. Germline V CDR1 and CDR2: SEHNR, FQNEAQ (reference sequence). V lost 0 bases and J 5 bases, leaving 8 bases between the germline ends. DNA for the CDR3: TGTGCCAGCAGCTTAGCGAGCGAGCACGAGCAGTACTTC. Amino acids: CASSLASEHEQYF.

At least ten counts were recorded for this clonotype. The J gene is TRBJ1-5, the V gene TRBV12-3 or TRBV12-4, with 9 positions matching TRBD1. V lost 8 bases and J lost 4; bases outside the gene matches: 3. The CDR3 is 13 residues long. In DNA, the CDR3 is TGTGCCAGCGGGACAGGGCTTAATCAGCCCCAGCATTTT. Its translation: CASGTGLNQPQHF.